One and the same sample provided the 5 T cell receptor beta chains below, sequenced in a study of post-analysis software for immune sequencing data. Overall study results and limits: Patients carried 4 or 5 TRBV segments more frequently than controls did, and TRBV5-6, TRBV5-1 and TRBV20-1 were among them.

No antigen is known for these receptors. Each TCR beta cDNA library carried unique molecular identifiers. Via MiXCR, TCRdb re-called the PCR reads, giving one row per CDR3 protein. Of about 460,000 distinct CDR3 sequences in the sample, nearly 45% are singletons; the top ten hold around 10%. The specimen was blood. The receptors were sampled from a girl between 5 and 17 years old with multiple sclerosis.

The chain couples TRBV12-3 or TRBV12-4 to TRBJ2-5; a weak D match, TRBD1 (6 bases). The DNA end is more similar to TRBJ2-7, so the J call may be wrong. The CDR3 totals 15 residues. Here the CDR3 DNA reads TGTGCCAGCACCTCCCCAGGGGAGATTTGGGACGAGCAGTACTTC. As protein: CASTSPGEIWDEQYF.

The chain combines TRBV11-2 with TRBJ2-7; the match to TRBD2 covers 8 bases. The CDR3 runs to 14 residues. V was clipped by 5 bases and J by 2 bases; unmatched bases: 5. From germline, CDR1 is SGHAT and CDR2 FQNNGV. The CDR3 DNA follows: TGTGCCAGCAGCCAAAGCGGGAGACCCTACGAGCAGTACTTC. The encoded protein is CASSQSGRPYEQYF.

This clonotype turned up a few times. Written as DNA, the CDR3 is TGTGCCAGCAGTAAAAGGGACAGAGGAAACTATGGCTACACCTTC. This gives the protein CASSKRDRGNYGYTF. V usage is TRBV6-1 and J usage is TRBJ1-2, with 7 bases identical to TRBD1. CDR3 length: 15 amino acids. Germline-derived CDR1 and CDR2 are MNHNS and SASEGT. After removal of 5 bases from V and 2 bases from J, the junction contained 8 bases not matched to a gene.

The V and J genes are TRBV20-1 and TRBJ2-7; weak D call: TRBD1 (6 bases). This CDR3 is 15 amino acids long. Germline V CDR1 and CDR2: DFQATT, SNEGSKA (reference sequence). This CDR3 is CSATLRQEFSYEQYF. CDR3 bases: TGCAGCGCCACGCTACGACAGGAGTTTTCCTACGAGCAGTACTTC.

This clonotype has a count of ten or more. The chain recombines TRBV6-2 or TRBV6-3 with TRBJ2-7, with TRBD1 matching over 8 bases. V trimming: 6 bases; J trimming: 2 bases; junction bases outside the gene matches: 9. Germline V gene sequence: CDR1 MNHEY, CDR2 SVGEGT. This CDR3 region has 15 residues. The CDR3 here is CASSHRQGPTYEQYF. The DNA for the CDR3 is TGTGCCAGCAGCCATCGACAGGGGCCCACCTACGAGCAGTACTTC.